A single sample is the source of the 22 T cell receptor beta chains below, sequenced in a study of T-cell reconstitution after alpha-beta-depleted transplantation in children. A TCRbeta library incorporating unique molecular identifiers was prepared. A single record per CDR3 protein comes from TCRdb applying MiXCR to the PCR reads. The sample consists of around 420,000 distinct CDR3 sequences, 16% of them appearing once. This specimen was PBMCs, mostly from graft donor cells, taken 360 days after TCRalphabeta/CD19-depleted stem cell transplant. The receptors derive from a boy under two years old who had a stem cell transplant for Wiskott-Aldrich syndrome, so the T cells may come from the graft donor.

This clonotype came up a few times. This chain joins TRBV13 and TRBJ2-2; possible D gene TRBD2, 5 bases. Germline V gene sequence: CDR1 PRHDT, CDR2 FYEKMQ (reference sequence). V gave up 6 bases and J gave up 5 bases, with 13 bases separating them. This CDR3 contains 14 residues. The CDR3 sequence: CASRLTGRTGELFF. The DNA of the CDR3 is TGTGCCAGCAGATTAACGGGGAGAACCGGGGAGCTGTTTTTT.

The chain combines TRBV7-2 with TRBJ2-1; no reliable D call. V was cut by 1 base and J by 6 bases, with 7 bases left in between. This CDR3 is 13 amino acids long. Germline values: CDR1 SGHTA, CDR2 FQGNSA. CDR3 coding DNA: TGTGCCAGCAGCTTAGTTACGGTCAATGAGCAGTTCTTC. Translated, it gives CASSLVTVNEQFF.

The chain uses TRBV3-1 and TRBJ1-1, with a tentative D call TRBD1 (5 bases). V was clipped by 4 bases and J by 0 bases, with 12 bases between them. CDR1 is LGHDT and CDR2 is YNNKEL in the germline V gene (reference sequence). The CDR3 has 15 residues. The CDR3 protein is CASSREQVLNTEAFF. CDR3 DNA sequence: TGTGCCAGCAGCCGGGAACAGGTCCTGAACACTGAAGCTTTCTTT.

The rearrangement joins TRBV24-1 to TRBJ2-1; TRBD2 aligns across 12 bases. The germline V gene has CDR1 KGHDR and CDR2 SFDVKD. V gave up 7 bases and J gave up 10 bases; unmatched junction bases: 16. There are 17 residues in the CDR3. The CDR3 nucleotides are TGTGCCACCAGCAACAGGAGGACTAGCGGGATATTCGCGGAGCAGTTCTTC. The encoded protein is CATSNRRTSGIFAEQFF.

The V gene is TRBV6-5, the J gene TRBJ1-1; D unresolved. The CDR3 loop spans 14 amino acids. Trimming took off 2 bases at V and 0 bases at J, with 7 bases between the two ends. In germline, CDR1 is MNHEY, CDR2 SVGAGI. CDR3 in DNA: TGTGCCAGCAGTTACCAGACACTGAACACTGAAGCTTTCTTT. Its protein is CASSYQTLNTEAFF.

This clonotype was counted only a few times. J is TRBJ1-5 and V is TRBV12-3 or TRBV12-4; the D is unclear. V was trimmed by 3 bases and J by 9 bases, leaving 12 bases between them. The CDR3 consists of 13 residues. The CDR3 DNA sequence: TGTGCCAGCAGTTTGCTCTCAGTGGGGCCCCAGCATTTT. It encodes CASSLLSVGPQHF.

This clonotype was seen only a few times. This chain uses TRBV5-1 with TRBJ2-5; tentatively, D is TRBD2 (6 bases). The V end lost 1 base, the J end lost 4 bases, and 11 bases lay between the germline ends. Germline V gives CDR1 SGHRS, CDR2 YFSETQ. The CDR3 spans 14 residues. The CDR3 spells CASSLYRGTETQYF. CDR3 nucleotides: TGCGCCAGCAGCTTGTACCGGGGGACAGAGACCCAGTACTTC.

The V call is TRBV9, the J call TRBJ2-2; 12 nucleotides agree with TRBD1. This CDR3 is 20 amino acids long. The V gene end was trimmed by 3 bases and the J gene end by 0 bases; junction bases not matched to a gene: 12. CDR1 is SGDLS and CDR2 is YYNGEE in the germline V gene. In DNA, the CDR3 is TGTGCCAGCAGCGCCGCCTCTTTTCGGGACAGGGGGCCGAACACCGGGGAGCTGTTTTTT. It encodes CASSAASFRDRGPNTGELFF.

This clonotype was counted only a few times. DNA of the CDR3: TGTGCCAGCAGCCAAGTAGCTAGGACAGGGGAGAACGAGCAGTACTTC. This translates into CASSQVARTGENEQYF. The J gene is TRBJ2-7, the V gene TRBV3-1; 9 nucleotides agree with TRBD1. Per the germline V gene, CDR1 is LGHDT and CDR2 is YNNKEL (reference sequence). The J segment lost 5 bases and the V segment lost 1 base, leaving 9 bases of the junction unmatched. There are 16 residues in the CDR3.

Only a few counts were recorded for this clonotype. This sequence joins TRBV30 and TRBJ1-5, with a tentative D call TRBD1 (5 bases). V gave up 0 bases and J gave up 7 bases, with 13 bases separating them. CDR1 and CDR2 (germline): GTSNPN, SVGIG (reference sequence). CDR3 length equals 14 residues. CDR3 sequence: CAWSVGGLRQPQHF. CDR3 DNA: TGTGCCTGGAGTGTCGGGGGTCTAAGGCAGCCCCAGCATTTT.

The table lists this clonotype with a few counts. The V and J genes are TRBV28 and TRBJ2-3, with 7 bases that match TRBD1. In germline, CDR1 is MDHEN, CDR2 SYDVKM. V was clipped by 5 bases and J by 2 bases; unmatched bases: 7. The CDR3 is 15 residues long. The CDR3 sequence: CASSPLGGPTDTQYF. CDR3 coding DNA: TGTGCCAGCAGTCCCTTAGGGGGCCCCACAGATACGCAGTATTTT.

The rearrangement links TRBV6-5 to TRBJ2-7; D call uncertain. The CDR3 totals 15 residues. The germline V gene has CDR1 MNHEY and CDR2 SVGAGI. The V end lost 5 bases, the J end lost 0 bases, and 14 bases lay between the germline ends. The CDR3 sequence is CASSTTDMVSYEQYF. CDR3 DNA: TGTGCCAGCAGTACTACCGACATGGTCTCCTACGAGCAGTACTTC.

The table lists this clonotype with a few counts. The gene calls are TRBV5-6 and TRBJ2-5; D remains unclear. V dropped 0 bases and J dropped 2 bases, with 14 bases sitting between them. There are 16 residues in the CDR3. CDR1 is SGHDT and CDR2 is YYEEEE in the germline V gene. CDR3 region: CASSLGALGIQETQYF. CDR3 coding DNA: TGTGCCAGCAGCTTGGGGGCATTGGGGATTCAAGAGACCCAGTACTTC.

This clonotype was recorded a few times. The chain employs TRBV12-3 or TRBV12-4 and TRBJ2-7, with 9 positions matching TRBD2. The CDR3 is 15 amino acids. V lost 5 bases and J lost 3; bases outside the gene matches: 8. The chain's CDR3 is CASSPRTSASYEQYF. In DNA, the CDR3 is TGTGCCAGCAGTCCGCGGACTAGCGCGAGCTACGAGCAGTACTTC.

This clonotype was seen a few times. V is TRBV5-1 and J is TRBJ2-5; no clear D gene. In germline, CDR1 is SGHRS, CDR2 YFSETQ. The CDR3 runs 14 residues. Trimming shortened V by 1 base and J by 0 bases, and 7 bases separated the two germline ends. CDR3 protein: CASSLPPNQETQYF. The DNA for the CDR3 is TGCGCCAGCAGCTTGCCCCCAAACCAAGAGACCCAGTACTTC.

The table lists this clonotype with many counts. The chain uses TRBV5-1 and TRBJ2-7, with D unresolved. V gave up 2 bases and J gave up 3 bases, with 12 bases separating them. CDR3 size: 14 residues. In germline, CDR1 is SGHRS, CDR2 YFSETQ. CDR3 nucleotides: TGCGCCAGCAGCTTAGCAGGAAAGGGCTACGAGCAGTACTTC. It encodes CASSLAGKGYEQYF.

This clonotype was counted only a few times. The chain joins TRBV18 to TRBJ2-1, with D perhaps matching TRBD1 (5 bases). The CDR3 runs to 14 residues. Germline loops: CDR1 KGHSH, CDR2 LQKENI. V lost 4 bases and J lost 10, with 17 bases in between. As DNA, the CDR3 is TGTGCCAGCTCACTCGACAGTAAAAGAAGGGAGCAGTTCTTC. Residues: CASSLDSKRREQFF.

This clonotype was detected only a few times. The genes are TRBV11-3 and TRBJ2-7, with 8 bases identical to TRBD1. The germline V gene encodes CDR1 SGHNT and CDR2 YENEEA. The CDR3 extends over 16 amino acids. Trimming took 3 bases from V and 5 from J; bases not matched to a gene: 12. CDR3: CASSFHRTGRRDEQYF. The CDR3 DNA is TGTGCCAGCAGCTTCCACCGGACAGGGAGAAGGGACGAGCAGTACTTC.

J is TRBJ2-1 and V is TRBV12-3 or TRBV12-4; TRBD2 might be the D (6 bases). This CDR3 has 16 residues. V was shortened by 3 bases and J by 4 bases, with 16 bases between the two germline ends. The CDR3 region has the DNA TGTGCCAGCAGTTTCTTCGGAAGCGGGCTGTACAATGAGCAGTTCTTC. Its protein product is CASSFFGSGLYNEQFF.

The V call is TRBV7-2, the J call TRBJ2-4; 7 bases match TRBD1. The CDR3 has 16 amino acids. Germline values: CDR1 SGHTA, CDR2 FQGNSA. Losses at the gene ends were 4 bases for V and 0 bases for J; bases not matched to a gene: 6. The CDR3 sequence: CASSSRTGLAKNIQYF. The CDR3 nucleotides are TGTGCCAGCAGCTCCAGGACAGGTCTAGCCAAAAACATTCAGTACTTC.

A few counts support this clonotype. The chain combines TRBV5-1 with TRBJ1-2, with D maybe TRBD1 (5 bases). This CDR3 has 14 amino acids. Germline V lookup: CDR1 SGHRS, CDR2 YFSETQ. Trimming removed 2 bases at V and 3 bases at J, with 11 bases between. The CDR3 region has the DNA TGCGCCAGCAGCTTTTTGGCCAGGGACTATGGCTACACCTTC. It is translated as CASSFLARDYGYTF.

This clonotype was recorded many times. This chain connects TRBV7-9 to TRBJ2-1, with 12 nucleotides matching TRBD2. Germline trimming cut 6 bases from V and 5 bases from J; bases unmatched to any gene: 8. The CDR3 contains 16 residues. Per the germline V gene, CDR1 is SEHNR and CDR2 is FQNEAQ (reference sequence). CDR3 loop: CASSLRTSGIHNEQFF. DNA of the CDR3: TGTGCCAGCAGTCTCAGGACTAGCGGGATCCACAATGAGCAGTTCTTC.